What follows describes a single T cell receptor beta chain. V was pared by 8 bases and J by 4 bases, with 6 bases of the junction left unmatched. The CDR3 has 14 residues. Germline-derived CDR1 and CDR2 are LNHDA and SQIVND (reference sequence). The sample is drawn from a study of blood T cell repertoires in COVID-19. Per the study methods: Using reference gene primer amplification, nucleated cell counts were estimated. Assay used: immunoSEQ multiplex PCR; TCRdb lists only in-frame clones, some missing. The V and J calls and clone size were taken over from that table, and D and trimming were inferred from the DNA. The repertoire holds tens of thousands of clones, with 65% to 85% as singletons.

This clonotype was sampled from a man in his fifties or sixties with acute or convalescent COVID-19. The material sequenced was peripheral blood. This sequence joins TRBV19 and TRBJ2-1, with 9 bases that match TRBD2. The CDR3 spells CASEALAGYNEQFF. CDR3 coding DNA: TGTGCCAGTGAGGCCCTAGCGGGGTACAATGAGCAGTTCTTC.